This T cell receptor beta chain was sequenced for a study of cytotoxic CD8 clonotypes in ibrutinib-treated CLL (dated by TCRdb to the early 2020s). With respect to the entire study: In this cohort, approximately 15 patients were treatment-naive and ten to twelve were relapsed/refractory, while approximately 18 had unmutated IGHV. Responses were partial in around 25 patients and complete in 2; after median approximately 67 months follow-up, around 15 stayed in remission and some twelve progressed. On average, each sample had hundreds of thousands of productive templates and more than 85,000 productive rearrangements. Cryopreserved peripheral blood mononuclear cells were obtained before treatment, at response, and at either sustained remission or disease progression. Longitudinal samples were obtainable from about 30% of the roughly 90 participants in the trial. The response samples were drawn at a median of roughly twelve months into treatment, with a range of roughly 6 to 40 months.

The goal of deep resolution MiSeq sequencing was a depth between 1 in 1 million and 1 in 200,000 T cells, and coverage averaged 10x per clonotype. The immunoSEQ hsTCRB Kit was used to generate the TCR beta libraries. Per the source publication's procedure: The data were analyzed with ImmunoSEQ Analyzer and ImmunoSEQ Data Assistant, and V, D and J gene assignments followed IMGT definitions. Clonality, with values ranging from 0 to 1, was calculated as one minus the normalized Shannon entropy of productive rearrangement frequencies. Only overrepresented clonotypes making up at least 0.05% of each patient's repertoire were included in the public clonotype analysis. Fewer than 15 repertoires from age-matched healthy donors, obtained from immuneACCESS, served as clonality controls. The table was pulled from immuneACCESS by TCRdb, which kept in-frame rearrangements only. Such tables lose some clones; where checked, under half of the loss comes from unresolved V genes, and the rest has no known cause. V, J and clone size were drawn from that table, and D and trimming were deduced from the DNA. A total of some 290,000 clones appear in this sample, about 80% of them only once. The ten largest clonotypes hold about 6.7% of the sample.

For TCR beta library preparation, roughly 2.2 micrograms of genomic DNA were isolated from cryopreserved PBMCs. High-throughput TCR beta sequencing was performed on longitudinal blood samples from CLL patients receiving ibrutinib monotherapy. The patients were enrolled in a single-center, open-label phase 2 trial of ibrutinib monotherapy. Overall study outcomes, separate from this receptor: Clonality rose at ibrutinib response, remained stable during sustained remission, and dropped back toward baseline at progression. Sampling times were not matched between patients in sustained remission and patients whose disease was progressing, and lymph node repertoires were not examined. At baseline, clonality was higher than in age-matched healthy donors and showed a strong correlation with circulating CD8+ T-cell counts. Public clonotypes were rare and either shrank or stayed stable during treatment, and the rise in clonality at ibrutinib response reflected expansion of private clonotypes.

With respect to this clone: The antigen it binds to is not known. No base-level quality is on record; no much larger clone is a single base apart.

CDR3 length: 13 amino acids, cysteine to phenylalanine. Just CDR3 DNA is preserved here, 39 bases in frame from base 1. V loses 4 bases, J loses 1 base, and the germline ends lie 11 bases apart. CDR1 and CDR2 were assigned from the germline V gene as SQVTM and ANQGSEA. The origin of this receptor is a human donor with chronic lymphocytic leukemia. The sequence is built from TRBV29-1 and TRBJ2-7, and possibly TRBD2, on 6 matching bases. The sample in question was PBMCs, obtained before ibrutinib treatment. The CDR3 protein is CSVVSAGSYEQYF. Here is the DNA: TGCAGCGTTGTTTCCGCGGGGTCCTACGAGCAGTACTTC.